A selection of T cell receptor beta chains follows, all from one sample in a study of Graves' ophthalmopathy and Graves' hyperthyroidism. TCRdb recomputed calls from the multiplex PCR reads with MiXCR, one row per CDR3 protein. The sample yields hundreds of thousands of distinct CDR3 sequences, approximately 22% seen once. The sequencing input was peripheral blood. The source is a woman aged 18 to 35 with stable Graves' hyperthyroidism. Some clones in this sample may be carry-over from other donors' samples. Each CDR3 is given with its conserved first and last residue. D genes are given only for firm matches. Size is stated for part of the rows, as once, few or many counts, or as a class when the clone is expanded.

V gene	D gene	J gene	clone size	CDR3 protein	CDR3 DNA
TRBV12-5	NA	TRBJ2-2	many	CASGLVRGYGELFF	TGTGCTAGTGGTTTGGTGAGGGGTTACGGGGAGCTGTTTTTT
TRBV2	NA	TRBJ1-1	many	CASNRVMNTEAFF	TGTGCCAGCAACAGAGTTATGAACACTGAAGCTTTCTTT
TRBV7-9	NA	TRBJ2-5	many	CASSLVAERGETQYF	TGTGCCAGCAGCTTAGTGGCGGAGAGGGGAGAGACCCAGTACTTC
TRBV6-1	TRBD1	TRBJ2-5	few	CASTVLVGQGRETQYF	TGTGCCAGCACTGTTCTTGTAGGACAGGGGCGAGAGACCCAGTACTTC
TRBV12-3/TRBV12-4	NA	TRBJ1-1	few	CASRPTRGLNTEAFF	TGTGCCAGCAGGCCCACCCGGGGCTTGAACACTGAAGCTTTCTTT
TRBV28	NA	TRBJ1-6	many	CASSPLSSPLHF	TGTGCCAGCAGTCCTCTAAGCTCACCCCTCCACTTT
TRBV6-7	NA	TRBJ1-1	many	CASSWEGSVWNTEAFF	TGTGCCAGCAGTTGGGAGGGTTCGGTCTGGAACACTGAAGCTTTCTTT
TRBV5-1	TRBD1	TRBJ2-4	many	CASSLARTGTKNIKYF	TGCGCCAGCAGCTTGGCAAGGACAGGCACCAAAAACATTAAGTACTTC
TRBV20-1	NA	TRBJ2-7	many	CSARDQGTYEQYF	TGCAGTGCTAGAGACCAGGGTACCTACGAGCAGTACTTC
TRBV6-1	NA	TRBJ1-5	NA	CASSVQEWVSNQPQHF	TGTGCCAGCAGTGTACAGGAATGGGTAAGCAATCAGCCCCAGCATTTT
TRBV12-3/TRBV12-4	NA	TRBJ2-7	many	CASSLSARGRKHEQYF	TGTGCCAGCAGTTTATCCGCCCGGGGGAGGAAGCACGAGCAGTACTTC
TRBV3-1	TRBD1	TRBJ1-6	many	CASSQVPRRDRGRRSPLHF	TGTGCCAGCAGCCAAGTCCCCCGCCGGGACAGGGGGCGTAGGTCACCCCTCCACTTT
TRBV11-2	TRBD2	TRBJ2-5	many	CASSIRGGLAGVWETQYF	TGTGCCAGCAGCATTCGGGGGGGACTAGCGGGAGTTTGGGAGACCCAGTACTTC
TRBV6-1	NA	TRBJ1-1	few	CASSRGGPGTEAFF	TGTGCCAGCAGCCGTGGTGGGCCAGGCACTGAAGCTTTCTTT
TRBV5-5	TRBD1	TRBJ2-2	few	CASSSEEDRPPGELFF	TGTGCCAGCAGCTCGGAGGAGGACAGGCCCCCCGGGGAGCTGTTTTTT
TRBV11-2	NA	TRBJ2-7	few	CASSLAWGKYEQYF	TGTGCCAGCAGCCTCGCTTGGGGAAAATACGAGCAGTACTTC
TRBV29-1	NA	TRBJ2-4	NA	CSVEEPGTYNIKYF	TGCAGCGTTGAGGAACCCGGGACATATAACATTAAGTACTTC
TRBV12-3/TRBV12-4	TRBD1	TRBJ1-1	NA	CASTPTGGFTEAFF	TGTGCCAGCACTCCTACAGGGGGCTTCACTGAAGCTTTCTTT
TRBV2	NA	TRBJ1-1	many	CASMEEMNTEAFF	TGTGCCAGCATGGAAGAAATGAACACTGAAGCTTTCTTT
TRBV15	TRBD2	TRBJ2-5	many	CATSRETSGSQETQYF	TGTGCCACCAGCAGAGAGACTAGCGGGAGTCAAGAGACCCAGTACTTC
TRBV7-3	NA	TRBJ2-3	NA	CASSPGTSTDTQYF	TGTGCCAGCAGCCCCGGGACAAGCACAGATACGCAGTATTTT
TRBV20-1	TRBD1	TRBJ2-7	many	CSARDGDRGGYEQYF	TGCAGTGCTAGAGATGGGGACAGGGGAGGCTACGAGCAGTACTTC
TRBV6-1	TRBD1	TRBJ1-1	once	CASERDSFTEAFF	TGTGCCAGCGAAAGGGACAGTTTCACTGAAGCTTTCTTT
TRBV11-2	TRBD1	TRBJ2-2	many	CASSPGQGRLSTGELFF	TGTGCCAGCAGCCCCGGACAGGGGCGACTATCCACCGGGGAGCTGTTTTTT
TRBV6-1	NA	TRBJ1-1	many	CASSEAWGRGRTEAFF	TGTGCCAGCAGTGAAGCGTGGGGGCGTGGGAGAACTGAAGCTTTCTTT
TRBV30	TRBD2	TRBJ2-7	NA	CAWSVRTSGGSYELYF	TGTGCCTGGAGTGTACGGACTAGCGGGGGATCCTACGAGCTGTACTTC
TRBV4-1	NA	TRBJ2-7	many	CASSQEVEQYF	TGCGCCAGCAGCCAAGAAGTGGAGCAGTACTTC
TRBV6-1	NA	TRBJ2-5	few	CASTTWDGSQETQYF	TGTGCCAGCACTACTTGGGACGGATCACAAGAGACCCAGTACTTC